This is a list of T cell receptor beta chains from one sample in a study of Ad26.COV2.S vaccination and SARS-CoV-2 variants. Using immunoSEQ multiplex PCR, the repertoire was profiled, and TCRdb retains in-frame clones only, with some absent. There are around 300,000 clones in the sample; roughly 90% occur only once, and around 10% lies in the top ten. The sequencing here drew on peripheral blood, taken in a trial of Ad26.COV2.S vaccine versus placebo. The receptors were sampled from a person aged 18-65 years who received the Ad26.COV2.S COVID-19 vaccine or a placebo. The CDR3 runs from the conserved cysteine through the conserved F or W. Each record gives: V gene, clone size, J gene, D gene, CDR3 DNA, CDR3 protein. The D gene is left open where the match is weak. Size values are once, few and many counts, or a class for expanded clones, and some rows have none.

>TRBV6-2/TRBV6-3|.|TRBJ1-3|.
TGTGCCAGCAGCCCCTATGGACGGGGAGGTTTCGGAAACACCATATATTTT
CASSPYGRGGFGNTIYF
>TRBV2|once|TRBJ2-3|.
TGTGCCAGTGGAGGCACAGATACGCAGTATTTT
CASGGTDTQYF
>TRBV7-2|.|TRBJ2-6|.
TGTGCCAGCAGCTTAAATAGGGTCTCTGGGGCCAACGTCCTGACTTTC
CASSLNRVSGANVLTF
>TRBV7-9|.|TRBJ1-6|.
TGTGCCAGCGGGGAGCAGGGGAGGAATTCACCCCTCCACTTT
CASGEQGRNSPLHF
>TRBV7-8|.|TRBJ2-7|.
TGTGCCAGCAGCCGCCGGGACCCTACGCTGGGCGAGCAGTACTTC
CASSRRDPTLGEQYF
>TRBV19|.|TRBJ2-2|.
TGTGCCAGTAGTATTTTGGAGAACACCGGGGAGCTGTTTTTT
CASSILENTGELFF
>TRBV7-9|.|TRBJ1-1|.
TGTGCCAGCAGCTTAAGCTTTGAAGCTTTCTTT
CASSLSFEAFF
>TRBV19|.|TRBJ2-3|TRBD2
TGTGCCAGTAGTCCACTAGCGGGAGCAACGGATACGCAGTATTTT
CASSPLAGATDTQYF
>TRBV12-5|.|TRBJ2-3|TRBD2
TGTGCTAGTGGTTTGCCCGTTCGGTCTAGCGGACGCACAGATACGCAGTATTTT
CASGLPVRSSGRTDTQYF
>TRBV4-1|.|TRBJ1-1|.
TGCGCCAGCAGCCAACACGAAGGAGTGATAGGGGCTGAAGCTTTCTTT
CASSQHEGVIGAEAFF
>TRBV9|.|TRBJ1-5|.
TGTGCCAGCAGCGTAGGAACAGGCGGTACAGGTCAGCCCCAGCATTTT
CASSVGTGGTGQPQHF
>TRBV29-1|.|TRBJ1-1|.
TGCAGCGTCGAGGTTAATCCCAGGACTGAAGCTTTCTTT
CSVEVNPRTEAFF
>TRBV6-2/TRBV6-3|.|TRBJ2-7|.
TGTGCCAGCAGTTTTTCGTTGGCCTACGAGCAGTACTTC
CASSFSLAYEQYF
>TRBV18|.|TRBJ2-5|.
TGTGCCAGCTCCCCTCAAGAGACCCAGTACTTC
CASSPQETQYF
>TRBV7-2|.|TRBJ2-7|TRBD2
TGTGCCAGCAGCTTAATACGGCGGGAGAATCCCTACGAGCAGTACTTC
CASSLIRRENPYEQYF
>TRBV29-1|.|TRBJ2-7|TRBD2
TGCAGCGTTGAAGAGGGTTTGGAAGGGGCTAGCGGGGGCCTTTACGAGCAGTACTTC
CSVEEGLEGASGGLYEQYF
>TRBV11-2|.|TRBJ2-3|.
TGTGCCAGCAGCTTAGAATTGATCACAGATACGCAGTATTTT
CASSLELITDTQYF
>TRBV18|.|TRBJ2-2|.
TGTGCCAGCTCACCACCACAGGGAACCGGGGAGCTGTTTTTT
CASSPPQGTGELFF
>TRBV30|.|TRBJ1-5|TRBD1
TGTGCCTGGAGTGTCGGACAGGGTCCCGCGTCTCAGCATTTT
CAWSVGQGPASQHF
>TRBV27|.|TRBJ2-7|.
TGTGCCAGCAGTTTAGGCAGCACCTACGAGCAGTACTTC
CASSLGSTYEQYF
>TRBV19|.|TRBJ1-5|.
TGTGCCAGTAGTAGGGACGGGAATAGCAATCAGCCCCAGCATTTT
CASSRDGNSNQPQHF
>TRBV29-1|.|TRBJ2-5|.
TGCAGCGTTTATGACAGACAAGAGACCCAGTACTTC
CSVYDRQETQYF
>TRBV6-2/TRBV6-3|.|TRBJ2-7|.
TGTGCCAGCAGTTACCTGAGGGAAGGGGTGGACGAGCAGTACTTC
CASSYLREGVDEQYF
>TRBV28|.|TRBJ2-3|TRBD2
TGTGCCAGCAGTAAGCGGGAGCTCTCAGATACGCAGTATTTT
CASSKRELSDTQYF
>TRBV7-3|.|TRBJ2-3|.
TGTGCCAGCAGCTTGCTACTCACAGATACGCAGTATTTT
CASSLLLTDTQYF
>TRBV3-1/TRBV3-2|.|TRBJ2-5|.
TGTGCCAGCAGCATTAGCGGCCGGGAAGAGACCCAGTACTTC
CASSISGREETQYF
>TRBV5-5|.|TRBJ2-2|.
TGTGCCAGCAGCTTGGAGGCAGACACCGGGGAGCTGTTTTTT
CASSLEADTGELFF
>TRBV28|.|TRBJ1-5|.
TGTGCCAGCAGTCTCCGACCCAATGAGGACAATCAGCCCCAGCATTTT
CASSLRPNEDNQPQHF
>TRBV28|.|TRBJ2-7|.
TGTGCCAGCAGTTCCCCCAGTAGGCTAGCAAATGACGAGCAGTACTTC
CASSSPSRLANDEQYF
>TRBV4-3|.|TRBJ1-2|.
TGCGCCAGCAGCCCCCTTGAGGGACATAACTATGGCTACACCTTC
CASSPLEGHNYGYTF
>TRBV25-1|.|TRBJ2-7|.
TGTGCCAGCAGCGAGACCAGGGACTACGAGCAGTACTTC
CASSETRDYEQYF
>TRBV5-1|.|TRBJ1-2|.
TGCGCCAGCAGCCTCCGGGTCGGGGAGACTAACTATGGCTACACCTTC
CASSLRVGETNYGYTF
>TRBV9|.|TRBJ2-3|TRBD2
TGTGCCAGCAGCCCCACCGGGGGGGGATTCACAGATACGCAGTATTTT
CASSPTGGGFTDTQYF
>TRBV27|.|TRBJ2-7|TRBD2
TGTGCCAGCAGGCGGACTAGCGGGAGCTCCTACGAGCAGTACTTC
CASRRTSGSSYEQYF
>TRBV7-2|.|TRBJ2-3|.
TGTGCCAGCAGCTTAGGGGTAGCAACAGATACGCAGTATTTT
CASSLGVATDTQYF
>TRBV14|.|TRBJ2-7|TRBD2
TGTGCCAGCAGCCAGCTTACTAGCGGGAGGCCCCTCGAGCAGTACTTC
CASSQLTSGRPLEQYF
>TRBV5-6|.|TRBJ2-1|TRBD2
TGTGCCAGCAGCCTCTCAGCGGGGGGCTACAATGAGCAGTTCTTC
CASSLSAGGYNEQFF
>TRBV4-1|.|TRBJ1-2|TRBD1
TGCGCCAGCAGCCCAGCCCAGGGGGCTAACTATGGCTACACCTTC
CASSPAQGANYGYTF
>TRBV5-1|.|TRBJ2-7|.
TGCGCCAGCAGCCCCGGAGATGGAGTTTACGAGCAGTACTTC
CASSPGDGVYEQYF
>TRBV7-9|.|TRBJ2-7|TRBD1
TGTGCCAGCAGCCCCTGGACAGGGGGACTCTACGAGCAGTACTTC
CASSPWTGGLYEQYF
>TRBV29-1|once|TRBJ1-5|TRBD1
TGCAGCGCTGGACAGGCTTTTAATCAGCCCCAGCATTTT
CSAGQAFNQPQHF
>TRBV5-1|.|TRBJ2-7|.
TGCGCCAGCAGCTTACCAGGGGATGGCGAGCAGTACTTC
CASSLPGDGEQYF
>TRBV29-1|.|TRBJ2-5|.
TGCAGTCAGGGGACCCCTAACCAAGAGACCCAGTACTTC
CSQGTPNQETQYF
>TRBV10-2|.|TRBJ1-1|.
TGCGCCAGCAGTAACTTTCGGAACACTGAAGCTTTCTTT
CASSNFRNTEAFF
>TRBV3-1/TRBV3-2|.|TRBJ2-3|.
TGTGCCAGCAGCCAAGATCCACAGACAGATACGCAGTATTTT
CASSQDPQTDTQYF
>TRBV9|.|TRBJ2-5|.
TGTGCCAGCAGCGTAGCAGGTGAAGAGACCCAGTACTTC
CASSVAGEETQYF
>TRBV7-2|once|TRBJ1-1|TRBD1
TGTGCCAGCAGCGCAGGGGGGGGTCTCACTGAAGCTTTCTTT
CASSAGGGLTEAFF